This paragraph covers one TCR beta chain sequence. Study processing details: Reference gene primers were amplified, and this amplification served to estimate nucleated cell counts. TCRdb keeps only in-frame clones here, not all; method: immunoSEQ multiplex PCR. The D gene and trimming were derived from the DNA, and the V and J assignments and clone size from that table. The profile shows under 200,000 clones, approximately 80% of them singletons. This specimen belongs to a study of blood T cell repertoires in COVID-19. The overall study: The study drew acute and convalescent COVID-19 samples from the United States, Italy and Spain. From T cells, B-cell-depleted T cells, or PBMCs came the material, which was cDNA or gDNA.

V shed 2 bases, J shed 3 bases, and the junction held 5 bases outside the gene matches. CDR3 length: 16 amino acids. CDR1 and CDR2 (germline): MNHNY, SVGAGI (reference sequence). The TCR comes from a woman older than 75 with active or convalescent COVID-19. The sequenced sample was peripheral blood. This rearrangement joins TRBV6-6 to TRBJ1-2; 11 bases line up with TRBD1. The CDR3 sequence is CASSYPRGQGDYGYTF. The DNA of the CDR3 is TGTGCCAGCAGTTACCCGCGGGGACAGGGGGACTATGGCTACACCTTC.